This T cell receptor beta chain is drawn from a study of T cell repertoires in ileal Crohn's disease. The ends lost 1 base at V and 3 bases at J; junction bases unmatched: 5. Germline V gene sequence: CDR1 MGHRA, CDR2 YSYEKL. This CDR3 is built from 16 residues. Sequencing used immunoSEQ multiplex PCR; TCRdb keeps in-frame clones, though not all of them. Of 9,500 to 15,000 clones in the sample, around 86% are singletons; the top ten hold about 11%. The time point: neoterminal ileum biopsy at postoperative endoscopy, about 6 months after surgery. The origin of this receptor is an adult with Crohn's disease. The specimen was ileal tissue. The V and J genes are TRBV4-1 and TRBJ2-7; 11 nucleotides match TRBD1. CDR3 nucleotide sequence: TGCGCCAGCAGCCAAGTACAGGGACAGGGGGTCTACGAGCAGTACTTC. This sequence encodes CASSQVQGQGVYEQYF.